A selection of T cell receptor beta chains follows, all from one sample in a study of blood T cell repertoires in COVID-19. The data were produced by immunoSEQ multiplex PCR, yet TCRdb's version contains in-frame clones alone and is incomplete. The table records fewer than 200,000 clones, around four fifths of them present only once. Material: peripheral blood. The receptors shown here come from a woman older than 75 with acute or convalescent COVID-19. Both conserved end residues are part of each CDR3. The D gene is left open where the match is weak. A row's size may be missing; if present it is once, few, many or a size class.

V	J	D	size	CDR3	DNA
TRBV12-3/TRBV12-4	TRBJ1-5	TRBD1	few	CASRSTGMPQHF	TGTGCCAGCAGATCGACAGGGATGCCCCAGCATTTT
TRBV2	TRBJ1-3	.	.	CASSEQGLAGNTIYF	TGTGCCAGCAGTGAGCAGGGCCTGGCTGGAAACACCATATATTTT
TRBV7-3	TRBJ2-2	.	many	CASSFFTPGELFF	TGTGCCAGCAGCTTTTTCACTCCCGGGGAGCTGTTTTTT
TRBV5-1	TRBJ1-2	.	.	CASSLGGQFNYGYTF	TGCGCCAGCAGCTTGGGAGGACAGTTTAACTATGGCTACACCTTC
TRBV7-9	TRBJ2-5	.	.	CASSPNRRGETQYF	TGTGCCAGCAGCCCCAATCGAAGGGGGGAGACCCAGTACTTC
TRBV10-3	TRBJ2-7	.	.	CAITKSGEKDYEQYF	TGTGCCATCACTAAAAGTGGGGAGAAAGATTACGAGCAGTACTTC
TRBV2	TRBJ1-1	TRBD1	.	CASQRRDSYEAFF	TGTGCCAGTCAACGACGGGACAGCTATGAAGCTTTCTTT
TRBV7-8	TRBJ1-1	.	few	CASSLVRHRNTEAFF	TGTGCCAGCAGCTTAGTGAGACATAGAAACACTGAAGCTTTCTTT
TRBV29-1	TRBJ2-1	.	once	CSVVKQGYEQFF	TGCAGCGTTGTAAAACAGGGCTATGAGCAGTTCTTC
TRBV14	TRBJ1-4	.	.	CASSPRIHEKLFF	TGTGCCAGCAGCCCCAGGATACATGAAAAACTGTTTTTT
TRBV9	TRBJ2-3	.	.	CASSPTDGSDTQYF	TGTGCCAGCAGCCCAACCGACGGGTCGGATACGCAGTATTTT
TRBV6-4	TRBJ1-2	TRBD1	.	CASSSGGLANYGYTF	TGTGCCAGCTCCTCAGGGGGATTAGCTAACTATGGCTACACCTTC
TRBV7-2	TRBJ2-2	TRBD1	.	CASSSQGAQTGELFF	TGTGCCAGCAGCTCACAGGGGGCGCAAACCGGGGAGCTGTTTTTT
TRBV5-1	TRBJ1-1	.	.	CASSLDSQNTEAFF	TGCGCCAGCAGCTTGGACAGTCAGAACACTGAAGCTTTCTTT